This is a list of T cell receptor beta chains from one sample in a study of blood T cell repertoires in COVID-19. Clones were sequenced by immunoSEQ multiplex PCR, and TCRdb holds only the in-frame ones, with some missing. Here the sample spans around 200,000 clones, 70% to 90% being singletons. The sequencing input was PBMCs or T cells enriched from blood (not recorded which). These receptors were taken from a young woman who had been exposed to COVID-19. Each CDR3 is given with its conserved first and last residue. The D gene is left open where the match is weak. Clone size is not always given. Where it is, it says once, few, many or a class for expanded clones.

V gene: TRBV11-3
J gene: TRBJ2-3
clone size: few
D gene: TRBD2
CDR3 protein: CASSLEGPSGVTDTQYF
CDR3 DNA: TGTGCCAGCAGCTTAGAAGGCCCCAGCGGGGTCACAGATACGCAGTATTTT

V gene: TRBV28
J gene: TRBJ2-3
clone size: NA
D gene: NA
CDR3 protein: CASRGGITDTQYF
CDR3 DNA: TGTGCCAGCAGGGGCGGGATCACAGATACGCAGTATTTT

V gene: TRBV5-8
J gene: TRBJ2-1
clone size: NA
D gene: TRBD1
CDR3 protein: CASRKTGVGDEQFF
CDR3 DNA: TGTGCCAGCAGAAAGACAGGGGTGGGCGATGAGCAGTTCTTC

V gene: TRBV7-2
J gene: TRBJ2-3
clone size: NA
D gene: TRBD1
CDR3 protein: CASSSAPGQGTDTQYF
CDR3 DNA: TGTGCCAGCAGCTCTGCGCCGGGACAGGGAACAGATACGCAGTATTTT

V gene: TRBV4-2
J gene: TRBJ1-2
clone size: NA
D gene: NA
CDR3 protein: CASSPGGHSNYGYTF
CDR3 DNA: TGTGCCAGCAGCCCTGGGGGACACTCTAACTATGGCTACACCTTC

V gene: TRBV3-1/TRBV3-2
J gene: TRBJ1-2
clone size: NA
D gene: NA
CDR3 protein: CASSQWESNYGYTF
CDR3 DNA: TGTGCCAGCAGCCAATGGGAGTCTAACTATGGCTACACCTTC

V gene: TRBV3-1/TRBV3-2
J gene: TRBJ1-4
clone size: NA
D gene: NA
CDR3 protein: CASSPPAGEAGNEKLFF
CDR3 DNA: TGTGCCAGCAGCCCCCCCGCCGGGGAGGCAGGTAATGAAAAACTGTTTTTT

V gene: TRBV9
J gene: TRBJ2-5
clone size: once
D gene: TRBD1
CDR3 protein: CASSPPGTVETQYF
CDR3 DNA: TGTGCCAGCAGCCCGCCCGGGACAGTGGAGACCCAGTACTTC

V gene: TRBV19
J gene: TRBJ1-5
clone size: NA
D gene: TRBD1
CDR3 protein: CASSLDRGLGQPQHF
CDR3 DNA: TGTGCCAGTAGTCTGGACAGGGGGCTGGGCCAGCCCCAGCATTTT

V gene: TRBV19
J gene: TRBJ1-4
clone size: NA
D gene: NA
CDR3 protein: CASSRQAGGEKLFF
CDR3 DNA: TGTGCCAGTAGCCGACAGGCCGGAGGTGAAAAACTGTTTTTT

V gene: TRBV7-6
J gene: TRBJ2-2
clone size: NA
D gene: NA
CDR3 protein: CASSPGTGELFF
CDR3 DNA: TGTGCCAGCAGTCCGGGGACCGGGGAGCTGTTTTTT

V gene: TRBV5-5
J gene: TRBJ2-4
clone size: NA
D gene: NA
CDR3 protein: CASSLVGGLAKNIQYF
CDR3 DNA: TGTGCCAGCAGCTTGGTCGGGGGACTAGCCAAAAACATTCAGTACTTC

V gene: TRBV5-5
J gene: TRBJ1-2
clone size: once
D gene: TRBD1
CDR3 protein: CASSLLGTGYGYTF
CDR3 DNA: TGTGCCAGCAGCTTGCTTGGGACAGGGTATGGCTACACCTTC

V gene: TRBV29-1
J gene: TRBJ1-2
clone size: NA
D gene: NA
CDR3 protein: CSVEGEVGYTF
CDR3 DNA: TGCAGCGTTGAGGGGGAGGTTGGGTACACCTTC

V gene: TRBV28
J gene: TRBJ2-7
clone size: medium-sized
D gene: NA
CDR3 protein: CASRLYRVSEQYF
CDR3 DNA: TGTGCCAGCAGATTATACAGGGTAAGCGAGCAGTACTTC

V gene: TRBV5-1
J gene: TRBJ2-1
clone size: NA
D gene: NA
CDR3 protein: CASSLESSYNEQFF
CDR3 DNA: TGCGCCAGCAGCTTGGAATCTAGTTACAATGAGCAGTTCTTC

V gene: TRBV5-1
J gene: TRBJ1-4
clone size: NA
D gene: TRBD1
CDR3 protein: CASKRTGGREKLFF
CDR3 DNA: TGCGCCAGCAAAAGGACAGGGGGCCGCGAAAAACTGTTTTTT

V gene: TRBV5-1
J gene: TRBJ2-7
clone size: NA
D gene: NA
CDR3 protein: CASSSGHNYEQYF
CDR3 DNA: TGCGCCAGCAGCTCGGGACATAATTACGAGCAGTACTTC

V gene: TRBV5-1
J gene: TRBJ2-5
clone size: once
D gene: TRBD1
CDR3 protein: CASSRGTGLETQYF
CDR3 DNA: TGCGCCAGCAGCAGAGGGACAGGGCTGGAGACCCAGTACTTC

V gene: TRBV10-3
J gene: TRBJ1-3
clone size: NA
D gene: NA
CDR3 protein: CAISTRTAPLSGNTIYF
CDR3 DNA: TGTGCCATCAGTACTAGGACCGCGCCTCTCTCTGGAAACACCATATATTTT

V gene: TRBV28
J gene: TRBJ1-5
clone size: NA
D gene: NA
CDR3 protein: CASSFPGYSNQPQHF
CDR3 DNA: TGTGCCAGCAGTTTCCCAGGATATAGCAATCAGCCCCAGCATTTT

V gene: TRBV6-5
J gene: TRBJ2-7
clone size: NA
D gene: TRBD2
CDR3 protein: CASSYRGGYYEQYF
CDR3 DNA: TGTGCCAGCAGTTACCGGGGGGGGTACTACGAGCAGTACTTC

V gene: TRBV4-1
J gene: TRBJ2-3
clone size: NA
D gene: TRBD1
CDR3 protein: CASSPGPGQGRADTQYF
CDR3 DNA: TGCGCCAGCAGCCCGGGACCGGGACAGGGTAGGGCAGATACGCAGTATTTT

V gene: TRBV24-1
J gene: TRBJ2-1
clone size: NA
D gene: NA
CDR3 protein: CATSDHRDNEQFF
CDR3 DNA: TGTGCCACCAGTGATCATAGAGATAATGAGCAGTTCTTC

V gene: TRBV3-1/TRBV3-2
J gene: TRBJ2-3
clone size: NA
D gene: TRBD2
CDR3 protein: CASSQWGGTPDTQYF
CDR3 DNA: TGTGCCAGCAGCCAATGGGGGGGTACGCCAGATACGCAGTATTTT

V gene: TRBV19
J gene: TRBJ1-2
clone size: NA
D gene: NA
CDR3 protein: CASSSGRAGYTF
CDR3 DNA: TGTGCCAGTAGTAGTGGGAGGGCAGGCTACACCTTC

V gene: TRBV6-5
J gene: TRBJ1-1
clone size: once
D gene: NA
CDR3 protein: CASSYVWAETNTEAFF
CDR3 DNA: TGTGCCAGCAGTTATGTATGGGCAGAAACAAACACTGAAGCTTTCTTT

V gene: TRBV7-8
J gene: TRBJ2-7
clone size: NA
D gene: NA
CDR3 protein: CASSFWGVSYEQYF
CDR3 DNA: TGTGCCAGCAGCTTTTGGGGGGTCTCCTACGAGCAGTACTTC

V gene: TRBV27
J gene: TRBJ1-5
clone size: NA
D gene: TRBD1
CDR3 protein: CASTNIRTGITNNQPQHF
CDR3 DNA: TGTGCCAGCACCAACATACGGACAGGGATTACGAACAATCAGCCCCAGCATTTT

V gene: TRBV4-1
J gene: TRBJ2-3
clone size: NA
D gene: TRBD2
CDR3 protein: CASSPGVAGSDTQYF
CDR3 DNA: TGCGCCAGCAGCCCCGGGGTAGCGGGGTCAGATACGCAGTATTTT

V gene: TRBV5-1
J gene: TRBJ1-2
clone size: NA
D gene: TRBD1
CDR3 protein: CASTTDRDYGYTF
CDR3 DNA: TGCGCCAGCACCACGGACAGGGACTATGGCTACACCTTC

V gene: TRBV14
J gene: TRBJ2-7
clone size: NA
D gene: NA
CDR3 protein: CASSPRRGPGEQYF
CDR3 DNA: TGTGCCAGCAGCCCTAGGCGCGGGCCGGGGGAGCAGTACTTC

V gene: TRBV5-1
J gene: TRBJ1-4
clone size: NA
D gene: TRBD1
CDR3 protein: CASSLGGQGRSNEKLFF
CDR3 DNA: TGCGCCAGCAGCTTGGGGGGACAGGGGAGATCTAATGAAAAACTGTTTTTT

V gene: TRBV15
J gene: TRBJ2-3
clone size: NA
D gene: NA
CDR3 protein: CATSRDPTSSSTDTQYF
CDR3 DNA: TGTGCCACCAGCAGAGATCCCACTAGCAGCTCCACAGATACGCAGTATTTT

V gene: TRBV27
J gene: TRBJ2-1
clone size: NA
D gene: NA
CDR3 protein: CASGSLPRQNNEQFF
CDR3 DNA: TGTGCCAGCGGCTCCCTGCCCCGACAGAACAATGAGCAGTTCTTC

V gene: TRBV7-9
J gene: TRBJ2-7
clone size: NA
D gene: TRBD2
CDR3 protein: CASSSSGGAGQYF
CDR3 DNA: TGTGCCAGCAGCTCTAGCGGGGGGGCAGGGCAGTACTTC

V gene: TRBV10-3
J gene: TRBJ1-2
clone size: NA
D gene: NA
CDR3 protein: CAIGRGDYGYTF
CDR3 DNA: TGTGCCATCGGTCGGGGTGACTATGGCTACACCTTC

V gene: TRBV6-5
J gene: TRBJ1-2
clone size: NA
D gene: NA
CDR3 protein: CASTNAGGYTF
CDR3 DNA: TGTGCCAGTACGAACGCGGGGGGCTACACCTTC

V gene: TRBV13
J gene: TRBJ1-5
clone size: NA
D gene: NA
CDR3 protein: CASSRYNQPQHF
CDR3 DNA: TGTGCCAGCAGCCGCTACAATCAGCCCCAGCATTTT

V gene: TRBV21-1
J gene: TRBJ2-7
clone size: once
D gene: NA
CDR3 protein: CASSKRRPRSSYEQYF
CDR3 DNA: TGTGCCAGCAGCAAACGGAGGCCGAGGAGCTCCTACGAGCAGTACTTC

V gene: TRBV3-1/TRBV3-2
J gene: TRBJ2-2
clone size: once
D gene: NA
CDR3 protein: CASSALVSTGELFF
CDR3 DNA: TGTGCCAGCAGCGCCTTAGTCTCCACCGGGGAGCTGTTTTTT